The clone carrying this T cell receptor beta chain was recorded once. The sample belongs to a study of blood T cell repertoires in COVID-19. From germline, CDR1 is KGHDR and CDR2 SFDVKD. The CDR3 contains 17 residues. The V and J ends lost 2 bases and 4 bases, in that order; junction bases with no gene match: 7. Data came from immunoSEQ multiplex PCR; TCRdb stores just in-frame clones and leaves some out. The sample consists of around 120,000 clones, about 88% of them appearing once. This rearrangement joins TRBV24-1 to TRBJ2-2, with 9 bases aligning to TRBD1. This receptor was identified in a human donor in a cohort sampled during active COVID-19. The sample consisted of peripheral blood. The CDR3 reads CATSDSSGTGTTGELFF. CDR3 in DNA: TGTGCCACCAGTGATTCGTCCGGGACAGGGACCACCGGGGAGCTGTTTTTT.